The T cell receptor (beta chain) under discussion was sequenced for a study of OX40 agonist ivuxolimab in advanced cancers. At the level of the study: At doses from 0.01 to 10 mg/kg, patients were given intravenous ivuxolimab every 2 weeks. Study findings and constraints: Some nonresponders also had low normalized T-cell clonal expansion.

Measured with immunoSEQ multiplex PCR; TCRdb has only the in-frame clones, and not every one. The data contain 100,000 or so clones, roughly nine tenths of them seen just once; the ten biggest clones take up about 3%. V was trimmed by 3 bases and J by 12 bases, leaving 12 bases between them. This CDR3 comprises 11 residues. Germline CDR1 SQVTM, CDR2 ANQGSEA. As to this clone: Its specificity is unknown.

The chain is built from TRBV29-1 and TRBJ2-4; maybe TRBD1 (5 bases). This TCR derives from an adult with an advanced solid tumor such as melanoma, head and neck, liver or kidney cancer. The sequenced sample was CD4+ or CD8+ T cells sorted from blood, obtained in a trial of the OX40 agonist ivuxolimab. The CDR3 DNA is TGCAGCGTTGATGAAGGGGATACTCAGTACTTC. The encoded protein is CSVDEGDTQYF.